One T cell receptor (beta chain) is described in this entry. Assay used: immunoSEQ multiplex PCR; TCRdb lists only in-frame clones, some missing. The sample consists of 80,000 to 95,000 clones, about 84% of them appearing once. This sample is drawn from a study of glioma-infiltrating T cells after dendritic cell vaccination. Study-level information: Patients received autologous tumor lysate-pulsed dendritic cell vaccination between about 2002 and 2013.

This CDR3 contains 14 residues. Per germline, CDR1 LNHDA and CDR2 SQIVND (reference sequence). J gave up 1 base and V 11 bases, and 7 bases lay outside the gene matches. V and J are TRBV19 and TRBJ2-2; the match to TRBD1 covers 7 bases. This TCR derives from a human donor with glioblastoma. The sequenced sample was blood, obtained before dendritic cell vaccination. The CDR3 region has the DNA TGTGCCGGTGGACAGGCGGAGAACACCGGGGAGCTGTTTTTT. Protein: CAGGQAENTGELFF.